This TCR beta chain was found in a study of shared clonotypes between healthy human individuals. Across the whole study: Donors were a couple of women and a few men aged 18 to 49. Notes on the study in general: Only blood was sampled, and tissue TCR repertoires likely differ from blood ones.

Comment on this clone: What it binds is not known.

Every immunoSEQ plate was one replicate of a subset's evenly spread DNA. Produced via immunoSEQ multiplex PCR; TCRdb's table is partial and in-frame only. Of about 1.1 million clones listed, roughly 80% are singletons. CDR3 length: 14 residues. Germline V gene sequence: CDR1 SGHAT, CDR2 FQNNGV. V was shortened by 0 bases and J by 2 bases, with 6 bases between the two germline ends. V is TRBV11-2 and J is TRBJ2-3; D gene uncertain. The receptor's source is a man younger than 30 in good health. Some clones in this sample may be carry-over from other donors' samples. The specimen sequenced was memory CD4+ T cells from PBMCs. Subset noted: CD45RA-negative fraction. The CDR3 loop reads CASSLDRITDTQYF. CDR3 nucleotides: TGTGCCAGCAGCTTAGACAGGATCACAGATACGCAGTATTTT.